The clone carrying this TCR beta chain was detected ten times or more. The antigen is not known. The CDR3 length is 19 residues. Quantitative molecular-barcoded 5'-RACE generated the TCR beta libraries. MiXCR, applied by TCRdb to the 5' RACE reads, yields one record per CDR3 protein. Here the sample spans about 260,000 distinct CDR3 sequences, about 20% being singletons. These data come from a study of CD8 T cells in ankylosing spondylitis. Study results and limitations: Some motif variants were previously reported in reactive arthritis synovial fluid and blood. In ankylosing spondylitis patients, matched synovial fluid reportedly showed significant enrichment of disease-linked clones. Fewer than 10 highly homologous variants made up a TCR beta motif that seemed to typify ankylosing spondylitis blood.

The receptor was derived from a male donor with ankylosing spondylitis or in good health (not recorded which). Sequenced: blood, either unsorted or a sorted T cell fraction (not recorded which). The V gene is TRBV21-1, the J gene TRBJ2-3; the table gives TRBD2 as D, unverified against the DNA. TRBV21-1 counts as a pseudogene. CDR3 protein: CASSKAYTYLAGVTDTQYF. Here the CDR3 DNA reads TGTGCCAGCAGCAAAGCTTACACTTATCTAGCGGGAGTAACAGATACGCAGTATTTT.